The clone carrying this T cell receptor beta chain was seen at least ten times. The repertoire was sequenced with immunoSEQ multiplex PCR; TCRdb's copy has only in-frame clones and lacks some. The sample consists of 70,000 or so clones, around three quarters of them appearing once. This sample was included in a study of blood T cell repertoires in COVID-19. Overall study context: The cDNA or gDNA used as material had been derived from T cells, B-cell-depleted T cells, or PBMCs.

CDR1 is MDHEN and CDR2 is SYDVKM in the germline V gene. The CDR3 is made up of 14 amino acids. The chain combines TRBV28 with TRBJ2-1; TRBD1 might be the D (7 bases). This clonotype originated in a human donor in a cohort sampled during active COVID-19. The sample comprised peripheral blood. CDR3 coding DNA: TGTACAATAGCAGGGGGGAGCTCCTACAATGAGCAGTTCTTC. Its translation is CTIAGGSSYNEQFF.